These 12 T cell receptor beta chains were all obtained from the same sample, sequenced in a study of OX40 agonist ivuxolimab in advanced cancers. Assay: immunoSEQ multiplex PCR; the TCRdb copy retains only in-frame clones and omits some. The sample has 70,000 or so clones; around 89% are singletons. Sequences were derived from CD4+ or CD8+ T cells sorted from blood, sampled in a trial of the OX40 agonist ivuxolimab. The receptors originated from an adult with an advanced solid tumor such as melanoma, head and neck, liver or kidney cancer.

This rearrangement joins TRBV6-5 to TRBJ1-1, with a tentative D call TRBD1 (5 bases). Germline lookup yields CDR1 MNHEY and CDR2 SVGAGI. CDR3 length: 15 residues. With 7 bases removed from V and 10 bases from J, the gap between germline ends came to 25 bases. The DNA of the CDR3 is TGTGCCAGCATTCCCGTGTGGGGCGGGCGCGGTACAGCTTTCTTT. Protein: CASIPVWGGRGTAFF.

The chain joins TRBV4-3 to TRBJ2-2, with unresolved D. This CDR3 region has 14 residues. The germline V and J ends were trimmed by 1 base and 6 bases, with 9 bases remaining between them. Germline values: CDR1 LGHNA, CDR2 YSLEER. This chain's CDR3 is CASSQVASPGELFF. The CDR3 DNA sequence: TGCGCCAGCAGCCAAGTTGCTTCTCCCGGGGAGCTGTTTTTT.

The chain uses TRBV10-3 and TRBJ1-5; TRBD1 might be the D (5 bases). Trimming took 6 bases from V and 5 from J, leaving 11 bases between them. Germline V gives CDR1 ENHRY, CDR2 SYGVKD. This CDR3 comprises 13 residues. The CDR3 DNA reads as TGTGCCATCAGGGGACTCCGGGATCAGCCCCAGCATTTT. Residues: CAIRGLRDQPQHF.

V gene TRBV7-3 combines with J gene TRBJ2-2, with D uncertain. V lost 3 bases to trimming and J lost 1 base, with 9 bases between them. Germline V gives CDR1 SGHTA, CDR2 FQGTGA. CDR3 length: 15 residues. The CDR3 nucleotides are TGTGCCAGCAGCTTCGCACGTAGGAACACCGGGGAGCTGTTTTTT. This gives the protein CASSFARRNTGELFF.

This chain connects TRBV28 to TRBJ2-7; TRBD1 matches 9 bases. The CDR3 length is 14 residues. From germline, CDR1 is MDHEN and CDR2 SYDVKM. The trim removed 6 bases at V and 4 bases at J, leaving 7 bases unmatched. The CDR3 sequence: CASSPRDRDYEQYF. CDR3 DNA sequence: TGTGCCAGCAGCCCCCGGGACAGGGATTACGAGCAGTACTTC.

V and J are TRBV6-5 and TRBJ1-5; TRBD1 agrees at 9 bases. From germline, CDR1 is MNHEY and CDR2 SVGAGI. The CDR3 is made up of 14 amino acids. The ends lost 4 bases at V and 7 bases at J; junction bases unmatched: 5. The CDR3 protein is CASSSTGGSQPQHF. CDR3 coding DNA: TGTGCCAGCAGTTCTACAGGGGGCAGCCAGCCCCAGCATTTT.

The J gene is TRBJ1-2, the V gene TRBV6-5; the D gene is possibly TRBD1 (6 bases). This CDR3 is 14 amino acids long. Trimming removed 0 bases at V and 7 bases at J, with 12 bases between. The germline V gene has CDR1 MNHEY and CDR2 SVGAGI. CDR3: CASSYSPGETGYTF. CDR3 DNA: TGTGCCAGCAGTTACTCGCCAGGGGAGACTGGCTACACCTTC.

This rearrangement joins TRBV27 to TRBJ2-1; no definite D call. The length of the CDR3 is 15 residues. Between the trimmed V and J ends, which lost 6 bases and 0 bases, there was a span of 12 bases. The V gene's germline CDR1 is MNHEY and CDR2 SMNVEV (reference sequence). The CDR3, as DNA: TGTGCCAGCAGCCGTGTCTCGAGCTCCTACAATGAGCAGTTCTTC. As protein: CASSRVSSSYNEQFF.

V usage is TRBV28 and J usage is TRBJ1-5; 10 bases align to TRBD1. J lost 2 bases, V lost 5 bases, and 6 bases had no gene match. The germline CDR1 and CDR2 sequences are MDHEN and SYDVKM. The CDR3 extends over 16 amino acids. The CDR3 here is CASSTGGTGGNQPQHF. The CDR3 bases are TGTGCCAGCAGTACCGGCGGGACAGGGGGCAATCAGCCCCAGCATTTT.

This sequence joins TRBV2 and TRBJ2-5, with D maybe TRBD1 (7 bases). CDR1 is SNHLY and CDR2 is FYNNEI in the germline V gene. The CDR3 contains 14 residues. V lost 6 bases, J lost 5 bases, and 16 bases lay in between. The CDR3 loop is CASSAGGREETQYF. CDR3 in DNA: TGTGCCAGCAGCGCAGGGGGACGGGAGGAGACCCAGTACTTC.

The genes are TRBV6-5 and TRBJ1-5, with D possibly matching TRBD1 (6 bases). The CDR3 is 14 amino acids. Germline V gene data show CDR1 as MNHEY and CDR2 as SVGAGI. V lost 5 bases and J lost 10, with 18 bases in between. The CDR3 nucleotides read TGTGCCAGCAGTGATAGGGGGACAATCGAACCCCAGCATTTT. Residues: CASSDRGTIEPQHF.

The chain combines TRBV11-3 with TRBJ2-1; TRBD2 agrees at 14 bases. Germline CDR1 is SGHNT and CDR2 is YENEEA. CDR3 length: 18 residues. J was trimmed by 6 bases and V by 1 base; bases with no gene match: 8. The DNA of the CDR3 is TGTGCCAGCAGCTTAGGAAAGGGGACTAGCGGGAGTCTCAATGAGCAGTTCTTC. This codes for CASSLGKGTSGSLNEQFF.